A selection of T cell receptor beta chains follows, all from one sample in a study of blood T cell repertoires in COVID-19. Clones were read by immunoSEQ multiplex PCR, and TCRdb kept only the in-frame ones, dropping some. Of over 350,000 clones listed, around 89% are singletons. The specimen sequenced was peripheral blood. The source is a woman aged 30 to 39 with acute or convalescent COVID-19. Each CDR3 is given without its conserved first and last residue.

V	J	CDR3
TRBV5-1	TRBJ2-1	ASSLTGAPNEQF
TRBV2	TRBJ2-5	ASSGWGSSGAETQY
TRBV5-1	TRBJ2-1	ASSHGTSGGEQF
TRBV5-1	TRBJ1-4	ASSVGQGTTNEKLF
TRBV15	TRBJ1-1	ATRPGAQTF
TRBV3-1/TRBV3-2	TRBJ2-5	ASSQSSGTSRETQY
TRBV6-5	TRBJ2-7	ASSYRGQNYEQY
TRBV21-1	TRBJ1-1	ASSKVQKNTEAF
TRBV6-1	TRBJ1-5	ASREDRGLNQPQH
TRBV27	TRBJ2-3	ASRRINLETDTQY
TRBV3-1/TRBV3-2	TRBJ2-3	ASSHSGGADTQY
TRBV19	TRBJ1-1	ASSTNRMTGLNTEAF
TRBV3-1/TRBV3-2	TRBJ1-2	ASSSRLGGRDGYT
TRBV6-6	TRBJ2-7	AGGAGASYEQY
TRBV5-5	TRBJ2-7	ASSFLDRLTYEQY
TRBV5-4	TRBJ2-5	ASSQGGLRQETQY
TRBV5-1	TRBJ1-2	ASSSRQGAEGYT
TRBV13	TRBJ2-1	ASSSATSSTNHNEQF
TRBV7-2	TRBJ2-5	ASSYGRGTGRRETQY
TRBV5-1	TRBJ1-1	ASRWDRGQVTEAF
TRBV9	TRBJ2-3	ASSVTGPGLAVTDTQY
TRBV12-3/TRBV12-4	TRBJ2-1	ASSRTNNEQF
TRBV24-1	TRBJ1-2	ATSDLTRSEGYT
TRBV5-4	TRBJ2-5	ASSFDVLPPAQKETQY
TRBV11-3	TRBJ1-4	ASSPGQTTNEKLF
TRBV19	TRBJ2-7	ASTSGSLEQY
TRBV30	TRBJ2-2	AWFSGHRNTGELF
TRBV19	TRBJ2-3	ASSIGGAGAMITDTQY
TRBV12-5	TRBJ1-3	ASEGAGNTIY
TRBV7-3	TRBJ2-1	AGSGNYNEQF
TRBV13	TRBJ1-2	ASSSDRVGYT
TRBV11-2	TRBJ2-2	ASSSLRGGTGELF
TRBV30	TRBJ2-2	AWNSRDRGQYGELF
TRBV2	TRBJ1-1	ASKAPLNTEAF
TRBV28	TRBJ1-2	ASSPSPRVDYGYT
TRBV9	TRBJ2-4	ASSVVEGAGIQY
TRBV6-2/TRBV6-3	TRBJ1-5	ASSYSTYFGQGNQPQH
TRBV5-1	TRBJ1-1	ASSYGVGREAF
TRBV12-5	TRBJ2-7	ASSLGEAYEQY
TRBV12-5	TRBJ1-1	ASGLRGTEAF
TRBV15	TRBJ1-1	ATSNWGGANEAF
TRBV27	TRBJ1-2	ASSPQTGVNYGYT